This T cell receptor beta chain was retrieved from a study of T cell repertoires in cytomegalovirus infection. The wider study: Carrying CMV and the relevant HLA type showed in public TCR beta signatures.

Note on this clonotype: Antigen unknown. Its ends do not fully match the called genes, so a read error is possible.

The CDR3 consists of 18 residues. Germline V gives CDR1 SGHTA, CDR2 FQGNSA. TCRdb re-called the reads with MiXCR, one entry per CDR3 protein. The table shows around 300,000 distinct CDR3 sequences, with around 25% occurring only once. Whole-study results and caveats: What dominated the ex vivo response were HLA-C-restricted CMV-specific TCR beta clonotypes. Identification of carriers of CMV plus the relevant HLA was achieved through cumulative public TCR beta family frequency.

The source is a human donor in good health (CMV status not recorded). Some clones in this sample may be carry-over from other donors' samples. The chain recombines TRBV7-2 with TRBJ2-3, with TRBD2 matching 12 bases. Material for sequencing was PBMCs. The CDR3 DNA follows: TGTGTCAGCAGCTTAGGTCTAGCGGGGGGGCTAGGCACAGATACGCAGTATTTT. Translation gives CVSSLGLAGGLGTDTQYF.